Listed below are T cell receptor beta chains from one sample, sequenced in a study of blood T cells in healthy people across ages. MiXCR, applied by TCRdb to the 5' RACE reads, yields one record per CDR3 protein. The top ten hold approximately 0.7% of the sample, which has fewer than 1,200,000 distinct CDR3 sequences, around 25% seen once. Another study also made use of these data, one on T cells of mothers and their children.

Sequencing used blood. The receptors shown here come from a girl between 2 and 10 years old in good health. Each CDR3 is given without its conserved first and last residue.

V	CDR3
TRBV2	ASSVTEQF
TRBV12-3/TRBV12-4	ASVTSGAYNEQF
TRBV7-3	ASSTTSGGREQF
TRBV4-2	ASSQVRGGYNEQF
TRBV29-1	SAGASETAYEQY
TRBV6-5	ASSESGDQETQY
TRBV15	ATSRDGSTNEKLF
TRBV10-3	AITEGLNEQF
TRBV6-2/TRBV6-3	ASSYPGLYEQY
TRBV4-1	ASSQVVAGALGNEQF
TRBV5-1	ASSLAGETQY
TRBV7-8	ASSLEGTVPKAF
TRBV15	ATSRLAGDETQY
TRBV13	ASSLGTGGKSPLH
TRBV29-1	SVEPTFSYNEQF
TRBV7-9	ASSLDSHNSPLH
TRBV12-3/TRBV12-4	ASKGDGFNTEAF
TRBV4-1	ASSQDPSGSSYEQY
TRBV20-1	SARAPRSEKLF
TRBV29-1	SATSGYSTDTQY
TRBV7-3	ASSFLPRETQY
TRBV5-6	ASSLSGLAGSTKNIQY
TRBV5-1	ASSLVRMKEPSYEQY
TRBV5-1	ASSLDGLAYKQY
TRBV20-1	SAREVIDTEAF
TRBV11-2	ASSSTGQHYEQY
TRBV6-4	ASSEGKGGNEQF
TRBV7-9	ASSPGPDYYEQY
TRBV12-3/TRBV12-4	ASSPVPGLGGETQY
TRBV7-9	ASSTLPGGGELF
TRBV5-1	ASSSSQGNTGELF
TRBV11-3	ASSFGGAKTQY
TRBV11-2	ASSSIGQGPTNEKLF
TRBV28	ASSQEGGGEAF
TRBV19	ASSIEGNQQGSYSTGELF
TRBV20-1	SATASGEAKNIQY
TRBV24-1	AASGVGGSEQF
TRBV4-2	ASSQRGLMTSGFYNEQF
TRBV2	VPASFSAEAF
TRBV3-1	ASGMEGAPETNGYT
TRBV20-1	SAPGTSDNEQF
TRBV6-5	ASSYPPFEVMNTEAF
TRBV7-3	ASRGPTVGGHGDTQY
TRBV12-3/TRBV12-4	ASSFGQGPYNSPLH
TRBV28	ASSLSSSYEQY
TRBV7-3	ARPEGVNQETQY
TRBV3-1	ASIVAGEGTQY
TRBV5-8	ASSLMGAWLAGNYEQY
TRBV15	ATSRDRAGETQY
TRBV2	ASSAGVAGSYEQY
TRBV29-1	SVGMSAWETQY
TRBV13	ASLSRKGFLYEQY
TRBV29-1	SVESTGRGSGYT
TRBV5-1	ASSLVDEETQY
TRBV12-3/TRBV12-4	ASSRPGEKLF
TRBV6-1	VSSERSPTLTFYGYT
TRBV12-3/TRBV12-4	ASSSGGMAYT